This T cell receptor beta chain originates from a study of blood T cells in healthy people across ages (dated by TCRdb to the mid-2010s). About the investigation overall: In model experiments, roughly one uniquely barcoded TCR beta cDNA molecule per two T cells was captured by template switching. To track age-related changes in TCR beta repertoire diversity, the study relied on deep sequencing normalized with unique cDNA molecular identifiers. The donors were divided into four age groups: young (average approximately 16 years), middle-aged (about 40), aged (about 61) and long-lived (about 80). The study analyzed two additional independent replicas of 1 million unique cDNA reads from the same blood draw for two donors, one aged 18 to 29 and one aged 80 or older. What the research found in general, with its limitations: Because profiling used bulk unsorted PBMCs, naive and antigen-experienced compartments could not be compared conclusively. Donor CMV infection status was unknown, potentially confounding age-related changes in expanded clonotypes. Estimates of total diversity from one million sequenced T cells were regarded as lower bounds and underestimates. Observed TCR beta diversity per million T cells fell roughly linearly with age, and a significant reduction was already apparent by age roughly 40. Compared with the aged group, more naive CD4+ T cells, fewer expanded clones and increased TCR diversity were shown by the long-lived group, suggesting age selection. The percentage of naive T cells measured by flow cytometry correlated strongly with observed TCR beta diversity.

The table lists this clonotype with a few counts. Its antigen has not been determined. Qualities for individual bases were not recorded, and no much larger clone is one base off. Library method: 5' RACE. The run used an Illumina HiSeq 2500. A second about 7 to 11 cycle PCR used a sample-barcoded 5' primer and a J-beta primer mix. A unique molecular identifier was introduced onto each TCR beta cDNA molecule by a template-switch 5' adaptor carrying 12 random nucleotides. At least 2.5 million CDR3-containing paired-end reads were obtained from each sample. First-strand cDNA synthesis was performed from all RNA using the Mint cDNA synthesis kit, with priming by a TRBC-specific oligonucleotide. Following uracil-DNA glycosylase treatment, all cDNA underwent a first 18-cycle PCR with the universal primers M1SS and BC2_uni_R. Concerning the study's data processing: For normalization, 1 million high-quality reads were randomly selected from each sample, with every read carrying a distinct molecular identifier. Reads sharing molecular identifiers were discarded rather than binned into consensus sequences. MiTCR, with a Q25 quality threshold and the strictest error-elimination algorithm, was used for CDR3 identification, clonotype clustering and error correction. A nonparametric unseen species model with Euler transformation was used to estimate a lower bound on total TCR beta diversity. TCRdb applied fastp at Q25 and MiXCR to the public reads, then kept only in-frame beta chains. A single entry per CDR3 protein holds the most common genes and DNA from its merged rows. TCRdb's processing, not the authors' own work, is the source of the V and J calls. The sample records 800,000 to 1,300,000 distinct CDR3 sequences, approximately 25% of which are singletons. Around 0.75% of the sample belongs to the ten largest clones.

The donors were around 39 Caucasian individuals from Russia, aged 6 to 90 years, who were systemically healthy. Each donor gave around 9.5 milliliters of peripheral blood, collected into EDTA-treated Vacutainer tubes. Ficoll-Paque density-gradient centrifugation was used to isolate PBMCs, with at least 6.5 million per sample. Trizol reagent was used to extract total RNA from PBMCs, with at least 6 micrograms per sample. Naive CD45RAhigh/CD27high T cell percentages were measured by flow cytometry on a PBMC aliquot from every donor. The CDR3 runs 16 residues from the cysteine to the phenylalanine. The read is trimmed to its CDR3 DNA, 48 bases read in frame from base 1. After removal of 0 bases from V and 4 bases from J, the junction retains 7 bases not matched to a gene. From a lookup of the germline V gene, CDR1 and CDR2 are SGHTS and YDEGEE. The same data also contributed to another study, on T cells of mothers and their children. Per that second paper: Nine systemically healthy Caucasian individuals, comprising three mothers and their six children, were included as donors. cDNA synthesis consumed the entire amount of extracted RNA, loaded at about 1.5 ug RNA in each 15 ul reaction. In the second PCR, the M1S primer introduced both the sample barcodes and 2-4 random nucleotides. Over 8 million TCR beta CDR3 reads came from each mother, compared with approximately 3.1 million reads from each child. Thymic selection shapes the output of TCR recombination in a similar way in related and unrelated pairs, and inherited differences have a minor effect. Normalized repertoire overlap was always slightly but never significantly higher in related than unrelated mother-child pairs. Persistent microchimeric T cell clones were not detected, at a sensitivity of around 99 clones per million clonotypes. To look for features that set related mother-child pairs apart from unrelated individuals, the researchers ran deep NGS to compare the TCR beta repertoires of mothers and children. The mean age was around 40 +/- 4 years for the mothers and roughly 11 +/- 4 years for the children. After adapter ligation with NEBNext reagents, the libraries were sequenced on Illumina HiSeq 2000 with 100+100 nt paired-end reads. To prevent cross-contamination, the mother and child libraries were prepared one month apart and sequenced in separate runs. Between roughly 450,000 and 2,000,000 distinct TCR beta clonotypes were identified per donor. Naive TCR beta clonotypes were estimated from low-frequency clonotypes matched to each donor's FACS-determined naive share, without sorting.

The sequenced sample was blood. The chain couples TRBV5-8 to TRBJ1-5; 7 bases in between match TRBD1. The TCR originated in a girl aged 2 to 10 in good health. CDR3 protein: CASSLDEGAGNQPQHF. The DNA sequence is TGTGCCAGCAGCTTGGACGAGGGGGCAGGGAATCAGCCCCAGCATTTT.